This T cell receptor (beta chain) was recovered during a study of human T cells and chemical hapten exposure. Study as a whole: Reading of the patch tests, which applied 0.01% DPC to the upper back, occurred at 6 days. A mostly female patient group had alopecia areata, totalis or universalis.

CDR1 and CDR2 from the germline V gene are LGHNA and YSLEER. The V end lost 4 bases, the J end lost 3 bases, and 13 bases lay between the germline ends. The CDR3 totals 14 residues. One entry per CDR3 protein results from TCRdb running MiXCR on the RACE reads. The data show about 160,000 distinct CDR3 sequences, with 25% to 35% seen just once and 2% to 2.5% held by the top ten. The time point is: patch test 3, about 24 weeks after DPC sensitization. Treatment described: therapeutic diphenylcyclopropenone sensitization with weekly scalp DPC. Each patch-test visit's blood sample preceded patch application. Donors were 18 to 70-year-old alopecia patients suitable for DPC. This clonotype appeared a few times.

The sample consisted of whole blood, taken in connection with sensitization to the hapten diphenylcyclopropenone (DPC). The sequence came from a woman aged 18-35 years with alopecia areata. Some clones in this sample may be carry-over from other donors' samples. V gene TRBV4-3 combines with J gene TRBJ2-7, with D hard to call. The chain's CDR3 is CASSLRVAVYEQYF. Written as DNA, the CDR3 is TGCGCCAGCAGCCTCCGAGTGGCGGTCTACGAGCAGTACTTC.